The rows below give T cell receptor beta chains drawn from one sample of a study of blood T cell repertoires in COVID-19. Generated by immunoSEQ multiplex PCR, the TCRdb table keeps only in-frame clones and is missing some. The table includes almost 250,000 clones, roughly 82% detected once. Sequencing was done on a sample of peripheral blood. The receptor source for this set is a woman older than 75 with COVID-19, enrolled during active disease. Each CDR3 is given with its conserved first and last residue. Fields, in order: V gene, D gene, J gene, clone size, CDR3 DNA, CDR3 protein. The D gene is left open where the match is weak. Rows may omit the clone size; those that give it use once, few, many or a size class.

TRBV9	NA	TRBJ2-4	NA	TGTGCCAGCAGCCGACAATTAGAGGGTGGGGCCAAAAACATTCAGTACTTC	CASSRQLEGGAKNIQYF
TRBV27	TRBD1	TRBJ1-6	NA	TGTGCCAGCAGTTTTAGACAGGGCAATTCACCCCTCCACTTT	CASSFRQGNSPLHF
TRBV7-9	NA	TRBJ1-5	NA	TGTGCCAGCAGCCCCAGGGAGGGTAGCAATCAGCCCCAGCATTTT	CASSPREGSNQPQHF
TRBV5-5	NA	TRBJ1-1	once	TGTGCCAGCAGCCACAATCCTGCAGGGAACACTGAAGCTTTCTTT	CASSHNPAGNTEAFF
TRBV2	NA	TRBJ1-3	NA	TGTGCCAGCAGTTTACAGGTGGTTGGAAACACCATATATTTT	CASSLQVVGNTIYF
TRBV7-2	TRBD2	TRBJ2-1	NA	TGTGCCAGCAGCTTAACGCGGGGGACCTACAATGAGCAGTTCTTC	CASSLTRGTYNEQFF
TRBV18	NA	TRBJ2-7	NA	TGTGCCAGCTCACCAACAGAGGGCTACGAGCAGTACTTC	CASSPTEGYEQYF
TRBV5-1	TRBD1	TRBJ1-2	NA	TGCGCCAGCAGCCTGACAGGGTTAAACTATGGCTACACCTTC	CASSLTGLNYGYTF
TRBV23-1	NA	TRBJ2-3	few	TGCGCCAGCAGTCAACCGGGAGTTCCCAACACAGATACGCAGTATTTT	CASSQPGVPNTDTQYF
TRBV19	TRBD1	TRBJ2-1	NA	TGTGCCAGTAGTATGACAGGGGTGAACAATGAGCAGTTCTTC	CASSMTGVNNEQFF
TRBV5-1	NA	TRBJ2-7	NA	TGCGCCAGCAGCTCATTACAGGGATTCTACTACGAGCAGTACTTC	CASSSLQGFYYEQYF
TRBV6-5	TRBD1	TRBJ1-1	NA	TGTGCCAGCAGCCGCACTTCCAGGGGGGACACTGAAGCTTTCTTT	CASSRTSRGDTEAFF
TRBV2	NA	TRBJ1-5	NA	TGTGCCAGCAGTGAATCTTATGGGCAGGGCAATCAGCCCCAGCATTTT	CASSESYGQGNQPQHF
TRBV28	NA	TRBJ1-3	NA	TGTGCGAACCGGGGGGCTGGGGGAAACACCATATATTTT	CANRGAGGNTIYF
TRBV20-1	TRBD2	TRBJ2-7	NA	TGCAGTGCTAGTTCGGCTAGCGGAGCCTACGAGCAGTACTTC	CSASSASGAYEQYF
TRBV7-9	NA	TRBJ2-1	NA	TGTGCCAGCAGCCCTCTAGTGGGCAATGAGCAGTTCTTC	CASSPLVGNEQFF
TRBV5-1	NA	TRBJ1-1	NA	TGCGCCAGCAGCTTAGCCGGGAACACTGAAGCTTTCTTT	CASSLAGNTEAFF
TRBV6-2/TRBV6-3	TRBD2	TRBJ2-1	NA	TGTGCCAGCAGCTCGACTAGCGGGGTTGGGAATGAGCAGTTCTTC	CASSSTSGVGNEQFF
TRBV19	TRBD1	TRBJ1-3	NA	TGTGCCAGTAGGCCGGGGGGACAGGCTGGAAACACCATATATTTT	CASRPGGQAGNTIYF
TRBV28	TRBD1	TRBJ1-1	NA	TGTGCCAGCAGTTTACTCGGACAGGGAAAGGTTGGCGTGAACACTGAAGCTTTCTTT	CASSLLGQGKVGVNTEAFF
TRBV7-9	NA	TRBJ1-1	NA	TGTGCCAGCGGAAGGGAGAACACTGAGGCTTTCTTT	CASGRENTEAFF
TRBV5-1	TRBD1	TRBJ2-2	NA	TGCGCCAGCAGCTTGGCTACAGGGGCCGGGGAGCTGTTTTTT	CASSLATGAGELFF
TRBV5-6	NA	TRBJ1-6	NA	TGTGCCAGCAGCTTACAGGGTATGTTCAGGGCACCCCTCCACTTT	CASSLQGMFRAPLHF
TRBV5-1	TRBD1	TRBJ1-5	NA	TGCGCCAGCAGCTTGAAAGGACAGGAGGGCAATCAGCCCCAGCATTTT	CASSLKGQEGNQPQHF
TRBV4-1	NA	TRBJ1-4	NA	TGCGCCAGCAGCTCAGAGGGCCCCGGGGGGCTGGAAAAACTGTTTTTT	CASSSEGPGGLEKLFF
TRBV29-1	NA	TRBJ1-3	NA	TGCAGCGTTGAAGTGGGGGCCTCTGGAAACACCATATATTTT	CSVEVGASGNTIYF
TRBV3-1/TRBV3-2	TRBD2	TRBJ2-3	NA	TGTGCCAGCAGCCTTAGGACTAGCGGGGGGGGAGATACGCAGTATTTT	CASSLRTSGGGDTQYF
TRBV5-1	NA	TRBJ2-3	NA	TGCGCCAGCAGCGCCGGGATGAGCACAGATACGCAGTATTTT	CASSAGMSTDTQYF
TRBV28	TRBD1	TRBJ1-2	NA	TGTGCCAGCAGGGGACAGAAGGGAAGTGGCTACACCTTC	CASRGQKGSGYTF
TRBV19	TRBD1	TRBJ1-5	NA	TGTGCCAGTAGTACTTCGACAGGGAGCAATCAGCCCCAGCATTTT	CASSTSTGSNQPQHF
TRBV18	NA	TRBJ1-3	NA	TGTGCCAGCTCACCACCCGGACCAGGGCCTGGAAACACCATATATTTT	CASSPPGPGPGNTIYF
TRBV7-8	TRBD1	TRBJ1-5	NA	TGTGCCAGCAGCTTAGTCGGGACAGGGTTCAATCGCAATCAGCCCCAGCATTTT	CASSLVGTGFNRNQPQHF
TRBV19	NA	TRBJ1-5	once	TGTGCCAGTAGTAGTCAATCAACAGGGTCTCAGCCCCAGCATTTT	CASSSQSTGSQPQHF
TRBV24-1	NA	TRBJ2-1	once	TGTGCCACCGCCGAAGAGAGCTCCTACAATGAGCAGTTCTTC	CATAEESSYNEQFF
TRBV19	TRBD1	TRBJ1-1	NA	TGTGCCAGTAGTATATTCAGGACAGGGTCGAACACTGAAGCTTTCTTT	CASSIFRTGSNTEAFF
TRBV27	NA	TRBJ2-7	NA	TGTGCCAGCTCGACCGACAGGCCAACATTCTACGAGCAGTACTTC	CASSTDRPTFYEQYF
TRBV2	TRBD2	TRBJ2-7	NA	TGTGCCAGCAGTGTTAGCGGGGGACCCGCCTACGAGCAGTACTTC	CASSVSGGPAYEQYF
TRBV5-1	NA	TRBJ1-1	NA	TGCGCCAGCAGCCTAGAAGTGAACACTGAAGCTTTCTTT	CASSLEVNTEAFF
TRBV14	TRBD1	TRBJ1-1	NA	TGTGCCAGCAGCCGACAACAGGGGGGCACTGAAGCTTTCTTT	CASSRQQGGTEAFF
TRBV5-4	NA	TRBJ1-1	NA	TGTGCCAGCAGCTTGGATCCCAGGGCGTCTACAGCTTTCTTT	CASSLDPRASTAFF
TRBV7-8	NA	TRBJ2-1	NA	TGTGCCAGCAGCTTCCACCTTTCAGGGCTTCTCTACAATGAGCAGTTCTTC	CASSFHLSGLLYNEQFF
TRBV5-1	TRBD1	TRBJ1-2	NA	TGCGCCAGCAGCTCAACCCCTGGGACAGGGAGTTTTGGCTACACCTTC	CASSSTPGTGSFGYTF
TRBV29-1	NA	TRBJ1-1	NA	TGCAGCGTTACGGGGGGGAGCACTGAAGCTTTCTTT	CSVTGGSTEAFF
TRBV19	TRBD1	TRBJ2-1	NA	TGTGCCAGTAGTATAGGGGACAGAACCAATGAGCAGTTCTTC	CASSIGDRTNEQFF
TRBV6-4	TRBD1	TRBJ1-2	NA	TGTGCCAGATCCAGATTCGGACAGGGGGGTGGCTACACCTTC	CARSRFGQGGGYTF
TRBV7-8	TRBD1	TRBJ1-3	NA	TGTGCCAGCAGCTTAGGAGCGACAGGGACTGGAAACACCATATATTTT	CASSLGATGTGNTIYF
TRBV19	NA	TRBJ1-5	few	TGTGCCAGTAGTATCGGGGGATTATCAGAACAGCCCCAGCATTTT	CASSIGGLSEQPQHF
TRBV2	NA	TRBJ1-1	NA	TGTGCCAGCACCAAAATTGCTGAAGCTTTCTTT	CASTKIAEAFF
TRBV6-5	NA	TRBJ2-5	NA	TGTGCCAGCAGGACCATCGGGGAGACCCAGTACTTC	CASRTIGETQYF
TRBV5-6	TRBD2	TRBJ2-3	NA	TGTGCCAGCAGCTTGAGGTCTAGCGGGGGAGCAGATACGCAGTATTTT	CASSLRSSGGADTQYF
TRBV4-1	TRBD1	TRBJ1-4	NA	TGCGCCAGCAGCCAGGCCCCTGGGGACAGGGATGGAAAACTGTTTTTT	CASSQAPGDRDGKLFF
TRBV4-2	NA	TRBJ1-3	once	TGTGCCAGCAGCCCCGGAGGAGGAAACACCATATATTTT	CASSPGGGNTIYF
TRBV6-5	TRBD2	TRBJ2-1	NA	TGTGCCAGCAGCGGACTAGCTAGTGAGCAGTTCTTC	CASSGLASEQFF
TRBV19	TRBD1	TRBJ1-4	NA	TGTGCCAGTGCGCCGGGACAGGGACGTACTAATGAAAAACTGTTTTTT	CASAPGQGRTNEKLFF
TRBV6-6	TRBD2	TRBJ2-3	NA	TGTGCCAGCAGTCCACTTTACGGGACTAGCGGGGGGGCGGATACGCAGTATTTT	CASSPLYGTSGGADTQYF
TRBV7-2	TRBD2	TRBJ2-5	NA	TGTGCCAGCAGCACTAGCGGGGGGTACCAAGAGACCCAGTACTTC	CASSTSGGYQETQYF
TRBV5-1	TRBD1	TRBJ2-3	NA	TGCGCCAGCAGCGGGGGGACAGGCGGAACAATACCTAGCACAGATACGCAGTATTTT	CASSGGTGGTIPSTDTQYF
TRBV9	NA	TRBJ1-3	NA	TGTGCCAGCAGCGCTGGAGGTATTGGGAACACCATATATTTT	CASSAGGIGNTIYF